Listed below are T cell receptor beta chains from one sample, sequenced in a study of cytomegalovirus exposure and HLA in healthy donors. Method: immunoSEQ multiplex PCR; TCRdb's copy keeps in-frame clones and lacks some. Of some 90,000 clones listed, 77% are singletons. The sequencing input was PBMCs. The receptors here all came from a boy under 18 in good health and CMV-seronegative. Each CDR3 is given with its conserved first and last residue. The order of the fields is V gene, clone size, J gene, D gene, CDR3 DNA, CDR3 protein. D genes are given only for firm matches. Clone size is shown for a subset of rows, as once, few, many or a class of expanded clone.

>TRBV28|-|TRBJ1-5|-
TGTGCCAGCAGCCTTTGGGCGCAGCCCCAGCATTTT
CASSLWAQPQHF
>TRBV7-8|few|TRBJ1-2|-
TGTGCCAGCAGCACAGAGAGCAACTATGGCTACACCTTC
CASSTESNYGYTF
>TRBV25-1|-|TRBJ1-1|TRBD1
TGTGCCAGCAGTGCCACGGACAGGGCGTACACTGAAGCTTTCTTT
CASSATDRAYTEAFF
>TRBV7-2|-|TRBJ1-1|TRBD1
TGTGCCAGCAGGGACAGGGTAGAAGCTTTCTTT
CASRDRVEAFF
>TRBV14|few|TRBJ1-1|-
TGTGCCAGCAGCCAATGGGGCCGTGAAGCTTTCTTT
CASSQWGREAFF
>TRBV7-9|-|TRBJ1-5|-
TGTGCCAGCAACGGGGGAGGCAATCAGCCCCAGCATTTT
CASNGGGNQPQHF
>TRBV11-2|-|TRBJ1-5|-
TGTGCCAGCAGCTTAGTAGAGAATCAGCCCCAGCATTTT
CASSLVENQPQHF
>TRBV30|few|TRBJ2-1|-
TGTGCCTGGAGTGTTACCAGCAATGAGCAGTTCTTC
CAWSVTSNEQFF
>TRBV4-3|once|TRBJ2-3|-
TGCGCCAGCAGCCAAGATCGTCTAGTCGAACCCACAGATACGCAGTATTTT
CASSQDRLVEPTDTQYF
>TRBV28|-|TRBJ2-3|TRBD1
TGTGCCAGCAGTTCATCCGGGACAGGGGGGGGCCTAAGACTCACAGATACGCAGTATTTT
CASSSSGTGGGLRLTDTQYF
>TRBV4-1|-|TRBJ1-5|-
TGCGCCAGCAGCCAAGGTGGGGGGGGCGACCAGCCCCAGCATTTT
CASSQGGGGDQPQHF
>TRBV7-9|-|TRBJ2-7|TRBD2
TGTGCCAGCGTATTTGCGGGGGGCTACGAGCAGTACTTC
CASVFAGGYEQYF
>TRBV9|few|TRBJ2-7|-
TGTGCCAGCAGCGTAGCGGGGGGCTTTAACGACGAGCAGTACTTC
CASSVAGGFNDEQYF
>TRBV9|-|TRBJ1-1|-
TGTGCCAGCAGCGTATCTACCAACACTGAAGCTTTCTTT
CASSVSTNTEAFF
>TRBV29-1|-|TRBJ2-7|-
TGCAGCGTTGACTTAGGAGGGTACGAGCAGTACTTC
CSVDLGGYEQYF
>TRBV4-1|-|TRBJ1-2|TRBD1
TGCGCCAGCAGCCGGGAAGACAGGGTAGACGGCTACACCTTC
CASSREDRVDGYTF
>TRBV7-9|few|TRBJ1-4|-
TGTGCCAGCAGCCCGGTTGGAACTAATGAAAAACTGTTTTTT
CASSPVGTNEKLFF
>TRBV4-3|-|TRBJ2-7|TRBD1
TGCGCCAGCAGCCAAGCCGTGGGACAGACCTACGAGCAGTACTTC
CASSQAVGQTYEQYF
>TRBV10-1|-|TRBJ1-1|-
TGCGCCAGCAAGCGTGCTCTGAACACTGAAGCTTTCTTT
CASKRALNTEAFF
>TRBV30|-|TRBJ1-4|TRBD1
TGTGCCTGGAGAGCCGGGACAGGGAATGAAAAACTGTTTTTT
CAWRAGTGNEKLFF
>TRBV30|-|TRBJ1-6|-
TGTGCCTGGGGACGGACAGTCGGAAATTCACCCCTCCACTTT
CAWGRTVGNSPLHF
>TRBV5-4|once|TRBJ2-7|-
TGTGCCAGCAGCATGGACCTGACAGGACCCTACGAGCAGTACTTC
CASSMDLTGPYEQYF
>TRBV6-6|few|TRBJ1-1|-
TGTGCCAGCAGTTCTTCCGGGAACACTGAAGCTTTCTTT
CASSSSGNTEAFF
>TRBV11-2|-|TRBJ2-3|-
TGTGCCAGCAGCTCCGCGGGGAGCACAGATACGCAGTATTTT
CASSSAGSTDTQYF
>TRBV14|-|TRBJ1-4|TRBD1
TGTGCCAGCAGCCAAGCCGGGACAGGGCTCGAAAAACTGTTTTTT
CASSQAGTGLEKLFF
>TRBV2|-|TRBJ1-5|TRBD1
TGTGCCAGCAGGCAGTTCGGGACAGTCAAGACGGGGCAGCCCCAGCATTTT
CASRQFGTVKTGQPQHF
>TRBV27|few|TRBJ2-1|-
TGTGCCAGCAGCCGACCAGGGTACAATGAGCAGTTCTTC
CASSRPGYNEQFF
>TRBV6-5|-|TRBJ2-4|TRBD2
TGTGCCAGCAGGGATAGCGGGGGGAGAAACATTCAGTACTTC
CASRDSGGRNIQYF
>TRBV4-3|few|TRBJ2-5|-
TGCGCCAGCAGCCAAGATTATGATAGCCAAGAGACCCAGTACTTC
CASSQDYDSQETQYF
>TRBV28|once|TRBJ2-7|-
TGTGCCAGCAGTTTTGGTTCAGGGAAGTATCACGAGCAGTACTTC
CASSFGSGKYHEQYF
>TRBV29-1|-|TRBJ1-5|-
TGCAGCGCCGGAGGAGGGGACCAGCCCCAGCATTTT
CSAGGGDQPQHF
>TRBV7-2|-|TRBJ2-1|TRBD2
TGTGCCAGCAGCTTAGCGGGGACTAGCGGGATTCCCCACAATGAGCAGTTCTTC
CASSLAGTSGIPHNEQFF
>TRBV30|-|TRBJ1-3|TRBD1
TGTGCCTGGGACAGGGGGCCCACTATCTCTGGAAACACCATATATTTT
CAWDRGPTISGNTIYF
>TRBV4-3|few|TRBJ1-1|-
TGCGCCAGCAGCCAAGAGGGTCAGGTTGTGGACACTGAAGCTTTCTTT
CASSQEGQVVDTEAFF
>TRBV6-1|-|TRBJ2-7|-
TGTGCCAGCAGTCTGGACAGCTACGAGCAGTACTTC
CASSLDSYEQYF
>TRBV7-9|-|TRBJ1-6|-
TGTGCCAGCAGCCCTGCGGGGTACAGCTCACCCCTCCACTTT
CASSPAGYSSPLHF
>TRBV28|-|TRBJ2-1|TRBD1
TGTGCCAGCAGTTTCGACAGGGGATACAATGAGCAGTTCTTC
CASSFDRGYNEQFF
>TRBV28|once|TRBJ1-4|TRBD1
TGTGCCAGCAGTTTTTCCGGGACAGGGAACGAAAAACTGTTTTTT
CASSFSGTGNEKLFF
>TRBV6-5|-|TRBJ1-2|-
TGTGCCAGCAGTATCACAGGGTACGGCTACACCTTC
CASSITGYGYTF
>TRBV9|-|TRBJ2-1|-
TGTGCCAGCAGCGTAGAAGGGCTAGCCGACTACAATGAGCAGTTCTTC
CASSVEGLADYNEQFF
>TRBV7-9|-|TRBJ2-7|TRBD1
TGTGCCAGCAGCTTAGCGAGGAAAGGGACAGGAGACTCCTACGAGCAGTACTTC
CASSLARKGTGDSYEQYF
>TRBV16|-|TRBJ1-1|TRBD1
TGTGCCAGCAGCCCCAGATTGACAGGGGGCATCACTGAAGCTTTCTTT
CASSPRLTGGITEAFF
>TRBV6-1|few|TRBJ1-5|TRBD1
TGTGCCAGCCAGGACAGGGGAAGCAATCAGCCCCAGCATTTT
CASQDRGSNQPQHF